The 27 T cell receptor beta chains given below trace back to one sample, sequenced in a study of T cells in Graves' hyperthyroidism and ophthalmopathy. Amplified TCR beta CDR3 regions derived from RNA transcripts. First-round RT-PCR targeting the TCR CDR3 was performed with the HTBI primer set. MiXCR, applied by TCRdb to the multiplex PCR reads, yields one record per CDR3 protein. The sample consists of under 550,000 distinct CDR3 sequences, roughly 13% of them appearing once. The specimen was blood. All receptors derive from a young woman with Graves' hyperthyroidism.

The rearrangement uses TRBV5-1 and TRBJ2-1; the match to TRBD1 covers 9 bases. Germline V lookup: CDR1 SGHRS, CDR2 YFSETQ. V was pared by 1 base and J by 6 bases, with 8 bases of the junction left unmatched. This CDR3 is 16 amino acids long. The CDR3 here is CASSLKQGARSNEQFF. The DNA of the CDR3 is TGCGCCAGCAGCTTGAAACAGGGGGCGCGGTCCAATGAGCAGTTCTTC.

The sample holds many counts of this clonotype. The CDR3 reads CASSLSGTDSYEQYF. The CDR3 nucleotides read TGTGCCAGCAGCCTATCCGGGACAGACTCCTACGAGCAGTACTTC. V usage is TRBV3-1 and J usage is TRBJ2-7, with 7 bases identical to TRBD1. CDR1 LGHDT and CDR2 YNNKEL come from the germline V gene (reference sequence). J was trimmed by 0 bases and V by 4 bases; bases with no gene match: 6. The CDR3 runs to 15 residues.

This clonotype was found many times. The CDR3 region has the DNA TGTGCCAGCAGTCACCGGGACAGGGGTCGCGAGCAGTACTTC. It codes for CASSHRDRGREQYF. The chain combines TRBV6-1 with TRBJ2-7, with TRBD1 matching 10 bases. This CDR3 contains 14 residues. V trimming: 5 bases; J trimming: 6 bases; junction bases outside the gene matches: 7. Germline V gives CDR1 MNHNS, CDR2 SASEGT.

In its sample, this clonotype was seen many times. The CDR3 spells CSVAISGVADTQYF. CDR3 bases: TGCAGCGTTGCGATTTCGGGCGTCGCAGATACGCAGTATTTT. The chain joins TRBV29-1 to TRBJ2-3; D gene uncertain. This CDR3 is 14 amino acids long. CDR1 SQVTM and CDR2 ANQGSEA come from the germline V gene. V was trimmed by 4 bases and J by 4 bases, leaving 15 bases between them.

The genes are TRBV20-1 and TRBJ2-1; D gene ambiguous. The germline V gene encodes CDR1 DFQATT and CDR2 SNEGSKA (reference sequence). The V end was cut by 6 bases, the J end by 5 bases, with 14 bases between. The CDR3 sequence is 13 residues long. The CDR3 DNA sequence: TGCAGTGCCCCGGATCAAAACCACAATGAGCAGTTCTTC. This encodes CSAPDQNHNEQFF.

The gene calls are TRBV29-1 and TRBJ1-3; D perhaps matches TRBD1 (5 bases). There are 13 residues in the CDR3. From germline, CDR1 is SQVTM and CDR2 ANQGSEA. V shed 4 bases and J shed 4 bases, with 11 bases lying between them. In DNA, the CDR3 is TGCAGCGTTGGGGCAGGGTACGGAAACACCATATATTTT. It translates to CSVGAGYGNTIYF.

Ten or more counts support this clonotype. The rearrangement joins TRBV2 to TRBJ1-2; D not resolved. V was trimmed by 6 bases and J by 2 bases, leaving 7 bases between them. The CDR3 sequence is 12 residues long. From germline, CDR1 is SNHLY and CDR2 FYNNEI. CDR3 nucleotide sequence: TGTGCCAGCAGGCACATGAACTATGGCTACACCTTC. Its protein is CASRHMNYGYTF.

In its sample, this clonotype was seen a few times. The CDR3: CATSREGAGSTDTQYF. As DNA, the CDR3 is TGTGCCACCAGCAGAGAGGGGGCCGGGAGCACAGATACGCAGTATTTT. V usage is TRBV15 and J usage is TRBJ2-3, with D possibly being TRBD1 (6 bases). Trimming shortened V by 0 bases and J by 0 bases, and 10 bases separated the two germline ends. The CDR3 is 16 amino acids. Germline CDR1 is LNHNV and CDR2 is YYDKDF (reference sequence).

This clonotype was observed at least ten times. The CDR3 spells CAWSSPSGSLEQYF. For the CDR3, the DNA is TGTGCCTGGAGTTCTCCTAGCGGGAGTTTGGAGCAGTACTTC. The chain couples TRBV30 to TRBJ2-7; 10 positions agree with TRBD2. The junction had 8 bases not matched to a gene; V was cut back by 2 bases and J by 7 bases. Germline CDR1 and CDR2: GTSNPN and SVGIG (reference sequence). The CDR3 covers 14 residues. The full variable domain, with the rest looked up from reference TRBV30 and TRBJ2-7, is SQTIHQWPATLVQPVGSPLSLECTVEGTSNPNLYWYRQAAGRGLQLLFYSVGIGQISSEVPQNLSASRPQDRQFILSSKKLLLSDSGFYLCAWSSPSGSLEQYFGPGTRLTVT.

This clonotype showed up many times. The chain links TRBV11-2 to TRBJ2-3, with 11 bases identical to TRBD2. The germline V gene encodes CDR1 SGHAT and CDR2 FQNNGV. CDR3 length: 16 residues. V gave up 5 bases and J gave up 6 bases; unmatched junction bases: 10. CDR3 amino acids: CASSPPLAGGTDTQYF. As DNA, the CDR3 is TGTGCCAGCAGCCCCCCGTTAGCGGGAGGGACCGATACGCAGTATTTT.

This clonotype was counted a single time. This clone may be a read error of a much larger clone one base away. The chain uses TRBV2 and TRBJ2-1; D is unclear. The J call may be faulty, since TRBJ2-7 better matches the DNA end. This CDR3 has 13 amino acids. The V gene's germline CDR1 is SNHLY and CDR2 FYNNEI. CDR3 sequence: CASSGLGRNEQYF. CDR3 bases: TGTGCCAGCAGTGGGTTGGGTCGGAATGAGCAGTACTTC.

This clonotype has only a few counts. V usage is TRBV14 and J usage is TRBJ2-6; D is unresolved. This CDR3 spans 14 amino acids. Germline CDR1 is SGHDN and CDR2 is FVKESK. The V gene lost 2 bases and the J gene lost 2 bases, with 4 bases spanning the gap. CDR3 DNA: TGTGCCAGCAGCCAAATGGCTGGGGCCAACGTCCTGACTTTC. Its translation: CASSQMAGANVLTF.

This clonotype appeared once. The rearrangement uses TRBV27 and TRBJ2-3; 11 bases agree with TRBD2. The germline gives CDR1 MNHEY, CDR2 SMNVEV (reference sequence). The CDR3 runs 16 residues. Trimming took 5 bases from V and 8 from J; bases not matched to a gene: 12. The CDR3: CASSRRLAGWGSTQYF. In DNA, the CDR3 is TGTGCCAGCAGTCGAAGACTAGCGGGATGGGGTTCTACGCAGTATTTT.

This clonotype was recorded at least ten times. The J gene is TRBJ1-5, the V gene TRBV30; D is ambiguous. The CDR3 is 13 amino acids. The germline CDR1 and CDR2 sequences are GTSNPN and SVGIG (reference sequence). V lost 1 base to trimming and J lost 5 bases, with 9 bases between them. The DNA of the CDR3 is TGTGCCTGGAGTGGGCAGCCGGATCAGCCCCAGCATTTT. This sequence encodes CAWSGQPDQPQHF.

This clonotype showed up just a few times. The chain combines TRBV5-1 with TRBJ1-4; D remains unclear. Trimming took 5 bases from V and 0 from J, leaving 5 bases between them. Per the germline V gene, CDR1 is SGHRS and CDR2 is YFSETQ. The CDR3 spans 13 residues. CDR3 loop: CASRETTNEKLFF. CDR3 sequence (DNA): TGCGCCAGCAGGGAGACAACTAATGAAAAACTGTTTTTT.

This clonotype was detected many times. The chain carries TRBV6-1 and TRBJ1-5; D is ambiguous. The CDR3 has 14 amino acids. Trimming took off 1 base at V and 7 bases at J, with 11 bases between the two ends. Germline V CDR1 and CDR2: MNHNS, SASEGT. The CDR3, as DNA: TGTGCCAGCAGTGAAGATCCTGGGATCCAGCCCCAGCATTTT. As protein: CASSEDPGIQPQHF.

This clonotype has more than one count but fewer than ten. The chain carries TRBV7-9 and TRBJ2-1; D call uncertain. Germline V gene lookup returns CDR1 SEHNR and CDR2 FQNEAQ (reference sequence). V was pared by 7 bases and J by 2 bases, with 18 bases between. There are 16 residues in the CDR3. CDR3 sequence (DNA): TGTGCCAGCATCCTAGTTCTCGGACCCACCTACAATGAGCAGTTCTTC. Its protein product is CASILVLGPTYNEQFF.

This clonotype was picked up many times. The CDR3 DNA is TGTGCCAGTCGCTACAGGGGGGCTGAAGCTTTCTTT. Protein sequence: CASRYRGAEAFF. The J gene is TRBJ1-1, the V gene TRBV19; 8 bases are shared with TRBD1. CDR1 LNHDA and CDR2 SQIVND come from the germline V gene (reference sequence). Trimming removed 8 bases from V and 6 bases from J; junction bases left unmatched: 5. The CDR3 has 12 residues.

A few counts support this clonotype. The chain is built from TRBV5-1 and TRBJ2-1; 9 bases line up with TRBD2. After removal of 3 bases from V and 5 bases from J, the junction contained 9 bases not matched to a gene. CDR1 and CDR2 from the germline V gene are SGHRS and YFSETQ. The CDR3 is 16 amino acids. CDR3 nucleotide sequence: TGCGCCAGCAGCTACGATAGCGGGAGAGTAGACAATGAGCAGTTCTTC. Translating it yields CASSYDSGRVDNEQFF. The variable domain in full, completed from reference TRBV5-1 and TRBJ2-1, reads KAGVTQTPRYLIKTRGQQVTLSCSPISGHRSVSWYQQTPGQGLQFLFEYFSETQRNKGNFPGRFSGRQFSNSRSEMNVSTLELGDSALYLCASSYDSGRVDNEQFFGPGTRLTVL.

Ten or more counts support this clonotype. The CDR3 here is CSVERQGARGEQYF. CDR3 in DNA: TGCAGCGTTGAAAGGCAGGGGGCGAGGGGCGAGCAGTACTTC. The chain employs TRBV29-1 and TRBJ2-7; 8 nucleotides align to TRBD1. V shed 2 bases and J 6 bases; nucleotides not matched to a gene: 9. The CDR3 contains 14 residues. From germline, CDR1 is SQVTM and CDR2 ANQGSEA.

This clonotype was picked up many times. The J gene is TRBJ1-1, the V gene TRBV2; no clear D gene. Germline V gene data show CDR1 as SNHLY and CDR2 as FYNNEI. The V and J ends lost 5 bases and 2 bases respectively, with 9 bases between them. The CDR3 is 13 amino acids. The CDR3 region has the DNA TGTGCCAGCAGTACTGGAGAAAACACTGAAGCTTTCTTT. This codes for CASSTGENTEAFF.

The gene calls are TRBV4-3 and TRBJ2-7; no clear D. The germline V gene encodes CDR1 LGHNA and CDR2 YSLEER. Trimming took 2 bases from V and 4 from J, leaving 15 bases between them. This CDR3 comprises 15 residues. In DNA form, the CDR3 reads TGCGCCAGCAGCCAATACGAGGCAGGAGTGTACGAGCAGTACTTC. Its protein is CASSQYEAGVYEQYF.

This clonotype was observed many times. The rearrangement links TRBV18 to TRBJ2-1, with 7 nucleotides matching TRBD2. J was trimmed by 6 bases and V by 2 bases; bases with no gene match: 7. This CDR3 is 15 amino acids long. In germline, CDR1 is KGHSH, CDR2 LQKENI. This CDR3 is CASSPAAGVSNEQFF. CDR3 coding DNA: TGTGCCAGCTCACCAGCTGCGGGAGTGAGCAATGAGCAGTTCTTC.

This clonotype appeared many times. This chain joins TRBV28 and TRBJ2-1, with 8 bases identical to TRBD2. Germline V gene data show CDR1 as MDHEN and CDR2 as SYDVKM. The CDR3 has 17 residues. Trimming removed 8 bases from V and 8 bases from J; junction bases left unmatched: 20. The CDR3 loop is CASRTDIAGTPRDEQFF. CDR3 DNA sequence: TGTGCCAGCCGGACCGACATAGCGGGGACCCCTCGGGATGAGCAGTTCTTC.

This clonotype was counted many times. J is TRBJ1-1 and V is TRBV7-2, with D perhaps matching TRBD1 (6 bases). The V gene's germline CDR1 is SGHTA and CDR2 FQGNSA. V gave up 6 bases and J gave up 2 bases, with 13 bases separating them. The CDR3 is 14 amino acids. The CDR3 spells CASSKNRANTEAFF. The CDR3 DNA reads TGTGCCAGCAGTAAAAACAGGGCAAACACTGAAGCTTTCTTT.

This clonotype was seen repeatedly, ten times or more. A read error may produce the germline difference seen at one junction end. This chain connects TRBV18 to TRBJ1-1; D remains ambiguous. CDR1 and CDR2 from the germline V gene are KGHSH and LQKENI. The CDR3 length is 15 residues. The CDR3 DNA is TGCGCCAGCTCACGGGCGGAGTTCAGGAACACTGAAGCTTTCTTT. Its protein product is CASSRAEFRNTEAFF. Full variable domain (missing parts from reference TRBV18 and TRBJ1-1): NAGVMQNPRHLVRRRGQEARLRCSPMKGHSHVYWYRQLPEEGLKFMVYLQKENIIDESGMPKERFSAEFPKEGPSILRIQQVVRGDSAAYFCASSRAEFRNTEAFFGQGTRLTVV.

CDR3 region: CASSLTGNGGGELFF. As DNA, the CDR3 is TGTGCCAGCAGCCTAACAGGGAATGGGGGCGGGGAGCTGTTTTTT. The chain is built from TRBV6-1 and TRBJ2-2; TRBD1 is a possible D gene (6 bases). Germline V gene sequence: CDR1 MNHNS, CDR2 SASEGT. The CDR3 is made up of 15 amino acids. The V gene lost 6 bases and the J gene lost 7 bases, with 18 bases spanning the gap.